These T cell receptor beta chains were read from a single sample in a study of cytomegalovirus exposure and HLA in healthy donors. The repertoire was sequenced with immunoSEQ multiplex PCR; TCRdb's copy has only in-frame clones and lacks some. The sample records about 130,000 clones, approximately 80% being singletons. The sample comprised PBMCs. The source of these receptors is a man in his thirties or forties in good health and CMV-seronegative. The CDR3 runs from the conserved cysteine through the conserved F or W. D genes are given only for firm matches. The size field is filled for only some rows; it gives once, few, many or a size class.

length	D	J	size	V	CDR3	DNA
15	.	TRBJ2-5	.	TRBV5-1	CASSLGGSYQETQYF	TGCGCCAGCAGCTTGGGAGGGTCCTACCAAGAGACCCAGTACTTC
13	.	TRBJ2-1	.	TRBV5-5	CASSFWGGDEQFF	TGTGCCAGCAGCTTTTGGGGCGGCGATGAGCAGTTCTTC
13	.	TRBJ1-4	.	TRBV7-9	CASSFGGGEKLFF	TGTGCCAGCAGCTTTGGTGGAGGGGAAAAACTGTTTTTT
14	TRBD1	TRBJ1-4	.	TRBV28	CASSLQGAREKLFF	TGTGCCAGCAGTTTGCAGGGGGCCAGGGAAAAACTGTTTTTT
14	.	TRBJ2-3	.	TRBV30	CAWSVPPGTDTQYF	TGTGCCTGGAGTGTTCCCCCAGGGACAGATACGCAGTATTTT
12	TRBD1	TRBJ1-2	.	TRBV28	CASIGTGFGYTF	TGTGCCAGCATCGGGACAGGGTTTGGCTACACCTTC
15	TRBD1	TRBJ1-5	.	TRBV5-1	CASSFTGVSNQPQHF	TGCGCCAGCAGCTTTACAGGGGTTAGCAATCAGCCCCAGCATTTT
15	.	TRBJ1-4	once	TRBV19	CASRPRGGALEKLFF	TGTGCCAGTAGACCCCGAGGGGGGGCTCTTGAAAAACTGTTTTTT
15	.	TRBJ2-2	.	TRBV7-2	CASSLVQGPTGELFF	TGTGCCAGCAGCTTAGTGCAGGGGCCCACCGGGGAGCTGTTTTTT
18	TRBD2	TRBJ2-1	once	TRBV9	CASSVSGTSGRAGNEQFF	TGTGCCAGCAGCGTGTCCGGGACTAGCGGGAGGGCCGGCAATGAGCAGTTCTTC